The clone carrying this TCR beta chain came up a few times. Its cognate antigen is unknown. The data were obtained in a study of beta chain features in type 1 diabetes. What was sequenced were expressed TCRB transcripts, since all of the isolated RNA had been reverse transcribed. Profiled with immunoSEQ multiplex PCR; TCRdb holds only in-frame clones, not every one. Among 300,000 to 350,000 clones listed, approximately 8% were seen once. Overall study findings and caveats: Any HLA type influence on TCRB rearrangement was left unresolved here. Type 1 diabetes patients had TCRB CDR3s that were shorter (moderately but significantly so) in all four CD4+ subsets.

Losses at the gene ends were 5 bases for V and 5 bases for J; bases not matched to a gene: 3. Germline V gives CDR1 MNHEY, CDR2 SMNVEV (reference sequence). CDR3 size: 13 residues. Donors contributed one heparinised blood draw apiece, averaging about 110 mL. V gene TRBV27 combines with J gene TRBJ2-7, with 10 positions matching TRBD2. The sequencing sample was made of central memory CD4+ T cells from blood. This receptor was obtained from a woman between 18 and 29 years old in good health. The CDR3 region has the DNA TGTGCCAGCAGTACCGGGACTAGCGACGAGCAGTACTTC. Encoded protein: CASSTGTSDEQYF.